The clone carrying this TCR beta chain was seen more than once but under ten times. At one end the junction does not follow the germline gene, possibly because of a read error. The PCR had 60 Vbeta and 13 Jbeta primers. Libraries were prepared by immunoSEQ multiplex PCR; TCRdb keeps only in-frame clonotypes and omits some of them. The table lists about 300,000 clones, 86% of them singletons. These data come from a study of cytomegalovirus exposure and HLA in healthy donors. Germline V gene data show CDR1 as MGHRA and CDR2 as YSYEKL. This CDR3 region has 9 residues. Sequences were obtained from PBMCs. This TCR derives from a middle-aged man in good health and CMV-seropositive. This chain links TRBV4-1 with TRBJ2-7; D remains ambiguous. As DNA, the CDR3 is TGCGCCAGCAGCCAACGACACCCCTTC. Amino acids: CASSQRHPF.